Listed here are 30 T cell receptor beta chains from one sample, sequenced in a study of breast tumors, draining lymph nodes, adjacent tissues (dated by TCRdb to 2016 to 2018). The axillary draining lymph nodes of breast cancer patients were the source of the lymph node samples. Library prep was done by multiplex PCR. The instrument was an Illumina HiSeq 2000. TCRdb reprocessed the public reads (quality trimming at Q25 with fastp, clone calling with MiXCR) and kept in-frame beta chains. Identical CDR3 protein sequences are pooled into one entry, listed with their most common genes and DNA. This sample has 270,000 or so distinct CDR3 sequences in its table, and around 30% of those were observed once. The ten largest clones capture about 1.2% of the sample. The sequenced sample consisted of axillary lymph node tissue. The source of these receptors is a female donor with breast cancer. Some clones in this sample may be carry-over from other donors' samples.

This clonotype was recorded at least ten times. The genes are TRBV12-3 or TRBV12-4 and TRBJ2-1; tentatively, D is TRBD1 (6 bases). This CDR3 is built from 13 residues. Trimming stripped 4 bases from V and 3 bases from J, with 7 bases between. In nucleotides, the CDR3 is TGTGCCAGCAGTTCAGGGGACTACAATGAGCAGTTCTTC. It encodes CASSSGDYNEQFF.

This clonotype was recorded a few times. It may be a read error: a sequence one base away is much more abundant. The CDR3 spells CASSFPTGLGYGYTF. The CDR3 DNA reads as TGTGCCAGCAGTTTTCCGACAGGCCTAGGCTATGGCTACACCTTC. The chain couples TRBV12-3 or TRBV12-4 to TRBJ1-2, with D possibly being TRBD1 (6 bases). Trimming shortened V by 3 bases and J by 4 bases, and 15 bases separated the two germline ends. This CDR3 contains 15 residues.

This clonotype was seen ten or more times. The chain links TRBV19 to TRBJ2-2; 11 bases are a match to TRBD1. The CDR3 runs 15 residues. Germline-derived CDR1 and CDR2 are LNHDA and SQIVND (reference sequence). V shed 6 bases and J 4 bases; nucleotides not matched to a gene: 4. This chain's CDR3 is CASRWTGGVTGELFF. The CDR3 DNA is TGTGCCAGTAGGTGGACAGGGGGCGTCACCGGGGAGCTGTTTTTT.

This clonotype was detected many times. The rearrangement uses TRBV6-5 and TRBJ1-4; possibly TRBD1 for D (5 bases). The germline CDR1 and CDR2 sequences are MNHEY and SVGAGI. The CDR3 has 14 amino acids. V lost 5 bases, J lost 11 bases, and 18 bases lay in between. In nucleotides, the CDR3 is TGTGCCAGCAGTGGATTGGGGAGGGGCGGGAAACTGTTTTTT. Amino acid sequence: CASSGLGRGGKLFF.

This clonotype was detected only a few times. V is TRBV6-6 and J is TRBJ1-4; 9 positions agree with TRBD1. Germline V gene lookup returns CDR1 MNHNY and CDR2 SVGAGI (reference sequence). This CDR3 has 15 residues. V lost 5 bases and J lost 4; bases outside the gene matches: 5. The CDR3 DNA sequence: TGTGCCAGCAGTGAACAGGGGGCAAATAATGAAAAACTGTTTTTT. Translating it yields CASSEQGANNEKLFF.

This clonotype showed up just a few times. A read error may be the cause here, since a much bigger clone is one base away. J is TRBJ2-3 and V is TRBV6-5; D is unresolved. The CDR3 contains 9 residues. The germline gives CDR1 MNHEY, CDR2 SVGAGI. V dropped 7 bases and J dropped 10 bases, with 6 bases sitting between them. For the CDR3, the DNA is TGTGCCAGCACCCGGGCGCAGTATTTT. It codes for CASTRAQYF.

This clonotype occurred many times. Written as DNA, the CDR3 is TGTGCCAGCAGCCCCGACAGGGTTCGTACAGATACGCAGTATTTT. Protein sequence: CASSPDRVRTDTQYF. The chain couples TRBV9 to TRBJ2-3; 7 nucleotides agree with TRBD1. The CDR3 has 15 residues. V lost 4 bases, J lost 3 bases, and 8 bases stayed unmatched. Germline V gene sequence: CDR1 SGDLS, CDR2 YYNGEE.

This clonotype was observed at least ten times. The chain employs TRBV4-3 and TRBJ2-3, with 10 bases identical to TRBD2. Per germline, CDR1 LGHNA and CDR2 YSLEER. The CDR3 has 16 residues. With 6 bases clipped from V and 3 bases from J, the junction kept 9 bases outside the gene matches. DNA for the CDR3: TGCGCCAGCAGTTCAAGCGGGAGGGCCAGTACAGATACGCAGTATTTT. It is translated as CASSSSGRASTDTQYF.

About this clonotype itself: A much larger clone differs from this one at a single base, so this may be a read error. The chain carries TRBV6-5 and TRBJ1-6, with no clear D. The CDR3 runs to 15 residues. Trimming stripped 0 bases from V and 7 bases from J, with 10 bases between. The germline V gene encodes CDR1 MNHEY and CDR2 SVGAGI. CDR3 region: CASSYSNIRNSPLHF. The DNA for the CDR3 is TGTGCCAGCAGTTACTCTAATATTCGGAATTCACCCCTCCACTTT.

At least ten counts were recorded for this clonotype. The genes are TRBV12-3 or TRBV12-4 and TRBJ2-7, with 8 bases lining up with TRBD2. The CDR3 is 15 residues long. The V segment lost 6 bases and the J segment 4 bases; nucleotides outside the gene matches: 11. CDR3 in amino acids: CASSPTSVWGYEQYF. CDR3 coding DNA: TGTGCCAGCAGCCCGACTAGCGTCTGGGGATACGAGCAGTACTTC.

This clonotype showed up many times. The gene calls are TRBV19 and TRBJ2-1; tentative D call: TRBD1 (5 bases). V lost 3 bases and J lost 0, with 9 bases in between. Germline V lookup: CDR1 LNHDA, CDR2 SQIVND (reference sequence). The CDR3 has 15 amino acids. CDR3 DNA: TGTGCCAGTAGTATTGGGGCCAGCTCCTACAATGAGCAGTTCTTC. It codes for CASSIGASSYNEQFF. Based on the CDR3 plus reference TRBV19 and TRBJ2-1, the full variable domain is DGGITQSPKYLFRKEGQNVTLSCEQNLNHDAMYWYRQDPGQGLRLIYYSQIVNDFQKGDIAEGYSVSREKKESFPLTVTSAQKNPTAFYLCASSIGASSYNEQFFGPGTRLTVL.

About this clonotype: A read error may explain this, as a much larger clone is one base away. The genes are TRBV20-1 and TRBJ2-7, with 10 bases that match TRBD1. Germline CDR1 reads DFQATT; CDR2 reads SNEGSKA (reference sequence). V trimming: 0 bases; J trimming: 6 bases; junction bases outside the gene matches: 11. There are 16 residues in the CDR3. The CDR3 coding sequence is TGCAGTGCTAGAGACAAACCGGGACAGGGGCTTAGCGAGCAGTACTTC. Protein sequence: CSARDKPGQGLSEQYF.

The genes are TRBV18 and TRBJ2-5; D might be TRBD2 (5 bases). The V end was cut by 8 bases, the J end by 4 bases, with 14 bases between. CDR1 is KGHSH and CDR2 is LQKENI in the germline V gene. CDR3 length equals 13 residues. In nucleotides, the CDR3 is TGTGCCAGCCATGCCCTAGCAGGAGAGACCCAGTACTTC. It specifies CASHALAGETQYF.

The rearrangement links TRBV29-1 to TRBJ1-2; TRBD1 matches 9 bases. The CDR3 consists of 15 residues. Germline CDR1 SQVTM, CDR2 ANQGSEA. The junction had 12 bases not matched to a gene; V was cut back by 6 bases and J by 4 bases. The DNA for the CDR3 is TGCAGCGTCTGGGGGGAGACAGGGGGTAGCTATGGCTACACCTTC. Translation gives CSVWGETGGSYGYTF.

This clonotype has a count of ten or more. The rearrangement uses TRBV20-1 and TRBJ2-5, with 7 bases lining up with TRBD2. There are 13 residues in the CDR3. V dropped 5 bases and J dropped 4; count of bases not matched to a gene: 7. CDR1 and CDR2 from the germline V gene are DFQATT and SNEGSKA (reference sequence). CDR3 loop: CSAPAPGGETQYF. In DNA, the CDR3 is TGCAGTGCTCCAGCCCCGGGGGGAGAGACCCAGTACTTC.

The chain carries TRBV2 and TRBJ1-2; D remains unclear. From germline, CDR1 is SNHLY and CDR2 FYNNEI. The CDR3 is 12 amino acids. Between the trimmed V and J ends, which lost 1 base and 8 bases, there was a span of 8 bases. The CDR3 protein is CASSEDRGGYTF. The DNA of the CDR3 is TGTGCCAGCAGTGAAGACCGAGGCGGCTACACCTTC.

There are many counts of this clonotype. The rearrangement joins TRBV11-3 to TRBJ2-2; D not resolved. Germline CDR1 reads SGHNT; CDR2 reads YENEEA. The CDR3 sequence is 13 residues long. Trimming shortened V by 5 bases and J by 2 bases, and 6 bases separated the two germline ends. Here the CDR3 DNA reads TGTGCCAGCAGCCCGCCTAACACCGGGGAGCTGTTTTTT. It is translated as CASSPPNTGELFF.

As concerns this clonotype: An end of the junction does not agree with germline; a read error may underlie this. The J gene is TRBJ2-3, the V gene TRBV19, with D possibly being TRBD2 (5 bases). Per the germline V gene, CDR1 is LNHDA and CDR2 is SQIVND (reference sequence). This CDR3 comprises 12 residues. CDR3 sequence: CACSIYGGTQYF. CDR3 sequence (DNA): TGTGCCTGTAGTATATATGGAGGTACGCAGTATTTT. Drawing the rest from reference TRBV19 and TRBJ2-3, the complete variable domain is DGGITQSPKYLFRKEGQNVTLSCEQNLNHDAMYWYRQDPGQGLRLIYYSQIVNDFQKGDIAEGYSVSREKKESFPLTVTSAQKNPTAFYLCACSIYGGTQYFGPGTRLTVL.

This clonotype was detected only a few times. This chain uses TRBV3-1 with TRBJ1-3; D is possibly TRBD1 (5 bases). The germline V gene has CDR1 LGHDT and CDR2 YNNKEL (reference sequence). V lost 4 bases to trimming and J lost 4 bases, with 11 bases between them. This CDR3 has 14 residues. In DNA form, the CDR3 reads TGTGCCAGCAGCCTAGGCAGGGCCGGAAACACCATATATTTT. Amino acids: CASSLGRAGNTIYF.

This clonotype was detected once. Just one base apart from a much larger clone, this may be a read error. This chain uses TRBV2 with TRBJ2-7; D is undetermined. The CDR3 consists of 14 residues. The V gene's germline CDR1 is SNHLY and CDR2 FYNNEI. This chain's CDR3 is CASTPRATSYKQYF. The CDR3 DNA reads TGTGCCAGTACCCCCCGGGCTACATCCTACAAGCAGTACTTC. Variable domain in full (rest from reference TRBV2 and TRBJ2-7): EPEVTQTPSHQVTQMGQEVILRCVPISNHLYFYWYRQILGQKVEFLVSFYNNEISEKSEIFDDQFSVERPDGSNFTLKIRSTKLEDSAMYFCASTPRATSYKQYFGPGTRLTVT.

A word on this clonotype: A much bigger clone sits one base away, suggesting this may be a read error. As DNA, the CDR3 is TGTGCCAGCAGAGGGAGTGGGGAGTCCTACGAGCAGTGCTTC. Protein sequence: CASRGSGESYEQCF. The chain uses TRBV11-3 and TRBJ2-7; tentative D call: TRBD2 (5 bases). Germline CDR1 is SGHNT and CDR2 is YENEEA. The CDR3 length is 14 residues.

This clonotype was picked up many times. The CDR3 DNA is TGTGCCAGCAGCTTAGATTGGCGCGGCTACACCTTC. As protein: CASSLDWRGYTF. This sequence joins TRBV11-2 and TRBJ1-2; D unresolved. The V end was cut by 0 bases, the J end by 8 bases, with 7 bases between. Looked up from germline, CDR1 is SGHAT and CDR2 is FQNNGV. The CDR3 runs to 12 residues.

This clonotype was seen only a few times. CDR3: CASTRTGGSLSSYNEQFF. CDR3 sequence (DNA): TGTGCCAGTACGAGGACAGGGGGCTCCCTTAGCTCCTACAATGAGCAGTTCTTC. The chain couples TRBV19 to TRBJ2-1; 11 bases are shared with TRBD1. The CDR3 is 18 residues long. Per the germline V gene, CDR1 is LNHDA and CDR2 is SQIVND (reference sequence). With 7 bases clipped from V and 0 bases from J, the junction kept 11 bases outside the gene matches.

As concerns this clonotype: One base away lies a much larger clone, so this may be a sequencing read error. The chain has TRBV5-1 and TRBJ2-3, with D possibly being TRBD1 (5 bases). The germline gives CDR1 SGHRS, CDR2 YFSETQ. The CDR3 sequence is 15 residues long. The CDR3 spells CASSLTLQVTGTQYF. CDR3 in DNA: TGCGCCAGCAGTTTAACTCTACAGGTTACAGGTACGCAGTATTTT.

The table lists this clonotype with many counts. This chain links TRBV6-6 with TRBJ2-2; no clear D gene. This CDR3 contains 15 residues. V lost 8 bases, J lost 4 bases, and 17 bases lay in between. Germline lookup yields CDR1 MNHNY and CDR2 SVGAGI (reference sequence). The CDR3: CASDQTLLGTGELFF. The CDR3 nucleotides read TGTGCCAGCGACCAAACCCTCTTGGGCACCGGGGAGCTGTTTTTT.

This clonotype came up many times. This may be a read error, as it is one base from a much larger clone. J is TRBJ1-6 and V is TRBV10-3; D remains ambiguous. Germline CDR1 and CDR2: ENHRY and SYGVKD. This CDR3 is built from 14 residues. The V and J ends lost 0 bases and 11 bases respectively, with 11 bases between them. The CDR3 is CAISESSNNAPLHF. The DNA for the CDR3 is TGTGCCATCAGTGAGTCGAGCAACAATGCACCCCTCCACTTT.

This clonotype was recorded once. This CDR3 fails to terminate in the conserved phenylalanine or tryptophan, so it likely reflects a read error. The CDR3: CASSLGDAYNEQFV. The CDR3 nucleotides are TGCGCCAGCAGCTTGGGCGACGCCTACAATGAGCAGTTCGTC. V is TRBV5-1 and J is TRBJ2-1; D remains unclear. This CDR3 region has 14 residues. V was clipped by 0 bases and J by 2 bases, with 6 bases between them. Germline V lookup: CDR1 SGHRS, CDR2 YFSETQ.

This clonotype showed up many times. The chain is built from TRBV3-1 and TRBJ2-5, with TRBD2 matching over 7 bases. Germline-derived CDR1 and CDR2 are LGHDT and YNNKEL (reference sequence). J lost 1 base, V lost 0 bases, and 8 bases had no gene match. CDR3 length: 17 amino acids. The CDR3 region has the DNA TGTGCCAGCAGCCAAGATTGGGCGGGAGACATCCAAGAGACCCAGTACTTC. It translates to CASSQDWAGDIQETQYF.

This clonotype was counted only a few times. The chain links TRBV18 to TRBJ2-7; no definite D call. This CDR3 region has 11 residues. V was cut by 3 bases and J by 5 bases, with 5 bases left in between. Germline CDR1 and CDR2: KGHSH and LQKENI. DNA for the CDR3: TGTGCCAGCTCACCTGAAGACGAGCAGTACTTC. This encodes CASSPEDEQYF. Complete variable domain (other parts from reference TRBV18 and TRBJ2-7): NAGVMQNPRHLVRRRGQEARLRCSPMKGHSHVYWYRQLPEEGLKFMVYLQKENIIDESGMPKERFSAEFPKEGPSILRIQQVVRGDSAAYFCASSPEDEQYFGPGTRLTVT.

By proportion, this clonotype is medium-sized (0.01 to 0.1%). The rearrangement uses TRBV15 and TRBJ2-5; D is perhaps TRBD1 (5 bases). V dropped 0 bases and J dropped 2 bases, with 13 bases sitting between them. Germline V CDR1 and CDR2: LNHNV, YYDKDF (reference sequence). The CDR3 extends over 16 amino acids. CDR3 in amino acids: CATSRDRGRVQETQYF. The CDR3 coding sequence is TGTGCCACCAGCAGAGATCGCGGCAGGGTGCAAGAGACCCAGTACTTC.